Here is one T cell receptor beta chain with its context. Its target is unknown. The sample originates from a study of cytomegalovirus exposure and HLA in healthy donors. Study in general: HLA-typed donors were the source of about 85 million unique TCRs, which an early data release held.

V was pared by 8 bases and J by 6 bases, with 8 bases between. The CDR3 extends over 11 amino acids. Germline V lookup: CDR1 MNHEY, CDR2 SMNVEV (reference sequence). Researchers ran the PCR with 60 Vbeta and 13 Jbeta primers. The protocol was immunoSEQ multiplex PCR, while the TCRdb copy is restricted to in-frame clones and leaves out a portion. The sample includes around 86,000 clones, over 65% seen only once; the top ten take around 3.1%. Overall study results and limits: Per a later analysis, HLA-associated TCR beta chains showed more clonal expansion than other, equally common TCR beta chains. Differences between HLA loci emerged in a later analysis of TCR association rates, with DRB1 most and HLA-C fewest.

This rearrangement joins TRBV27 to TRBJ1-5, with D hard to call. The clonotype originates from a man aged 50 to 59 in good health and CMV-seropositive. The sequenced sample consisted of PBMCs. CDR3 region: CASPVSQPQHF. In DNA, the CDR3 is TGTGCCAGCCCGGTGAGTCAGCCCCAGCATTTT.